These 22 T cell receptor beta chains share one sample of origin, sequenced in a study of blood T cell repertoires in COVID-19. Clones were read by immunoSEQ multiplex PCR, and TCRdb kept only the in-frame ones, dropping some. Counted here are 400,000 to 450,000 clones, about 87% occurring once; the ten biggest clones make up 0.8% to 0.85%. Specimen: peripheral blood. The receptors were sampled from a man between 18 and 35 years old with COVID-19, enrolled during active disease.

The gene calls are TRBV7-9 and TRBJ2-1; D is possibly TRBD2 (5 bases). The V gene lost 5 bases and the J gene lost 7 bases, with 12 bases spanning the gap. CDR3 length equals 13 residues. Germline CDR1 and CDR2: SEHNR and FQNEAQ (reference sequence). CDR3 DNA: TGTGCCAGCAGCCTCGAAAGCGGAAATGAGCAGTTCTTC. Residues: CASSLESGNEQFF.

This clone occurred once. CDR3: CASSRTSGSTDTQYF. The DNA for the CDR3 is TGTGCCAGCAGCCGGACTAGCGGGAGCACAGATACGCAGTATTTT. V and J are TRBV7-6 and TRBJ2-3; 11 nucleotides line up with TRBD2. Germline-derived CDR1 and CDR2 are SGHVS and FNYEAQ. The V gene end was trimmed by 5 bases and the J gene end by 0 bases; junction bases not matched to a gene: 1. CDR3 size: 15 residues. The whole variable domain, remainder taken from reference TRBV7-6 and TRBJ2-3, is GAGVSQSPRYKVTKRGQDVALRCDPISGHVSLYWYRQALGQGPEFLTYFNYEAQQDKSGLPNDRFSAERPEGSISTLTIQRTEQRDSAMYRCASSRTSGSTDTQYFGPGTRLTVL.

This CDR3 is CASSLTGGSGAEQYF. CDR3 sequence (DNA): TGTGCCAGCAGCCTCACCGGGGGCAGCGGGGCCGAGCAGTACTTC. V usage is TRBV7-8 and J usage is TRBJ2-7; possibly TRBD2 for D (7 bases). The CDR3 contains 15 residues. Germline V lookup: CDR1 SGHVS, CDR2 FQNEAQ. V shed 5 bases and J shed 6 bases, with 20 bases lying between them.

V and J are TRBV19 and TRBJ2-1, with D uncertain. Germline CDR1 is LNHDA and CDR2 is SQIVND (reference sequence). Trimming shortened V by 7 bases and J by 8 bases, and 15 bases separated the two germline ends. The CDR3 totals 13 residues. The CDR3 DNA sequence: TGTGCCAGTAATAACAACCTTATGGATGAGCAGTTCTTC. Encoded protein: CASNNNLMDEQFF.

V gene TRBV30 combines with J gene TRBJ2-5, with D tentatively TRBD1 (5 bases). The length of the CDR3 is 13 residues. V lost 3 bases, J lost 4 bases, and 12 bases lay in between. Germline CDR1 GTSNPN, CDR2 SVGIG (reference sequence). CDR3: CAWSRDRLETQYF. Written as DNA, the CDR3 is TGTGCCTGGAGCAGGGATAGGCTAGAGACCCAGTACTTC.

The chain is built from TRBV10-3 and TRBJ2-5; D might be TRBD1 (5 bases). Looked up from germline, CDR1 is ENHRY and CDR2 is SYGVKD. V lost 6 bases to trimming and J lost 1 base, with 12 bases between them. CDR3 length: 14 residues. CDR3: CAIRTRQFQETQYF. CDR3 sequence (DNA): TGTGCCATCAGAACCCGACAGTTCCAAGAGACCCAGTACTTC.

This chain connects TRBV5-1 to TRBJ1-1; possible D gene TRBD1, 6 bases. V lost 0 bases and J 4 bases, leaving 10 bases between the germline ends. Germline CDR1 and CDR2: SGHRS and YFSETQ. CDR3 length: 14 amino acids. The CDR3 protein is CASSLDRGSTEAFF. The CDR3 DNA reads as TGCGCCAGCAGCTTGGATAGGGGGTCCACTGAAGCTTTCTTT.

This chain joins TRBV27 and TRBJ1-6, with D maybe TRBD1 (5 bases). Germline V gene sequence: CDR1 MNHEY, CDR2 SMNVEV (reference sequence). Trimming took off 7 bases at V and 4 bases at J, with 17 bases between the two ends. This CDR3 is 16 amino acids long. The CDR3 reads CASNSGRDAYNSPLHF. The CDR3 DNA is TGTGCCAGCAATTCTGGCAGGGATGCTTATAATTCACCCCTCCACTTT.

The CDR3 sequence is CASSDTQVGGYTF. CDR3 in DNA: TGTGCCAGCAGTGATACGCAGGTTGGTGGCTACACCTTC. The rearrangement joins TRBV2 to TRBJ1-2; D is undetermined. The CDR3 contains 13 residues. Germline V gives CDR1 SNHLY, CDR2 FYNNEI. V was trimmed by 3 bases and J by 7 bases, leaving 12 bases between them. The entire variable domain, with the rest obtained from reference TRBV2 and TRBJ1-2, is as follows: EPEVTQTPSHQVTQMGQEVILRCVPISNHLYFYWYRQILGQKVEFLVSFYNNEISEKSEIFDDQFSVERPDGSNFTLKIRSTKLEDSAMYFCASSDTQVGGYTFGSGTRLTVV.

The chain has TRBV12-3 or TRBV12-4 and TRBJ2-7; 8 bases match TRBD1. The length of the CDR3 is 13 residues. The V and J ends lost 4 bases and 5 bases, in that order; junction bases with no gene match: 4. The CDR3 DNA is TGTGCCAGCAGTTACAGGGGGTTTGACGAGCAGTACTTC. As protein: CASSYRGFDEQYF.

The CDR3 reads CASGPGLAGGGDTQYF. The CDR3 DNA follows: TGTGCCAGCGGGCCGGGACTAGCGGGTGGGGGAGATACGCAGTATTTT. This rearrangement joins TRBV19 to TRBJ2-3; 12 nucleotides line up with TRBD2. J was trimmed by 5 bases and V by 9 bases; bases with no gene match: 12. The length of the CDR3 is 16 residues. CDR1 and CDR2 (germline): LNHDA, SQIVND (reference sequence).

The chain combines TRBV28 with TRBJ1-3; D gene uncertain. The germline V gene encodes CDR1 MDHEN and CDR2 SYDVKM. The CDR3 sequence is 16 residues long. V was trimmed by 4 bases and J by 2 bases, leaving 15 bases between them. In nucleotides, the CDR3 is TGTGCCAGCAGTTCCCCCGAGGGTTCCCCTGGAAACACCATATATTTT. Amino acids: CASSSPEGSPGNTIYF.

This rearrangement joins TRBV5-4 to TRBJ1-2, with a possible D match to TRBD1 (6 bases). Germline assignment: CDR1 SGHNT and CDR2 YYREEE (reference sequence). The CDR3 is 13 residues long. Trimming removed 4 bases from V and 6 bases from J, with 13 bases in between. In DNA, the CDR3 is TGTGCCAGCAGCGCCTCCGACAGGAATGGCTACACCTTC. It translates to CASSASDRNGYTF.

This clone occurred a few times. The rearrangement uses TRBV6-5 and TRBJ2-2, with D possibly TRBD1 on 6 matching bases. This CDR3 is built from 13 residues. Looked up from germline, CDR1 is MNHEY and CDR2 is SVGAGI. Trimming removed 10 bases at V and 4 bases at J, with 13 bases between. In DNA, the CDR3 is TGTGCCAACGTTCAGGGGACCACCGGGGAGCTGTTTTTT. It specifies CANVQGTTGELFF.

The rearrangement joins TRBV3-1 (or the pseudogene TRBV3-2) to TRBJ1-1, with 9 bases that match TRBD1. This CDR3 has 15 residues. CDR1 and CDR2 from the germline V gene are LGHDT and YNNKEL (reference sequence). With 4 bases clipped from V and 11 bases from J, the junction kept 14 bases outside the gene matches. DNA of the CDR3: TGTGCCAGCAGCCTTGGAGGGGACAGGGCCCGGACGGCTTTCTTT. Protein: CASSLGGDRARTAFF.

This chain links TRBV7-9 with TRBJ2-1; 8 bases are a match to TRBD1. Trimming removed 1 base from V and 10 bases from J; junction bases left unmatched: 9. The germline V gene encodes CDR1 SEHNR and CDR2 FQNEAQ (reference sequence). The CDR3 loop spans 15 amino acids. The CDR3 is CASSLDGQGYREQFF. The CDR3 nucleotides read TGTGCCAGCAGCTTAGATGGACAGGGCTATCGGGAGCAGTTCTTC.

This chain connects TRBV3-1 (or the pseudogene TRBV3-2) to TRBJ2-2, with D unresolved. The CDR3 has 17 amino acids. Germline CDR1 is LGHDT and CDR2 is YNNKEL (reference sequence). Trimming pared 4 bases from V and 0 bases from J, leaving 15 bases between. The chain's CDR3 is CASSPYAPVTNTGELFF. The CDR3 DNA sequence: TGTGCCAGCAGCCCCTATGCTCCCGTGACGAACACCGGGGAGCTGTTTTTT.

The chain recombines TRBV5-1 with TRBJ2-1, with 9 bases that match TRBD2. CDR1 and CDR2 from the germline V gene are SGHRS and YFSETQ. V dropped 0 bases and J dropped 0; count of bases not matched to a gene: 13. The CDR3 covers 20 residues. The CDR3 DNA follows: TGCGCCAGCAGCTTGGCCGGGGGTAGCGGGGGACCTCTCTCCTACAATGAGCAGTTCTTC. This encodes CASSLAGGSGGPLSYNEQFF.

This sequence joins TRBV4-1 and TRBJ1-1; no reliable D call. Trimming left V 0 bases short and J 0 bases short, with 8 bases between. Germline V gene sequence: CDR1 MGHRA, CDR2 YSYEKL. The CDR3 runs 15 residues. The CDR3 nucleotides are TGCGCCAGCAGCCAAGACCCCTTTATGAACACTGAAGCTTTCTTT. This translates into CASSQDPFMNTEAFF.

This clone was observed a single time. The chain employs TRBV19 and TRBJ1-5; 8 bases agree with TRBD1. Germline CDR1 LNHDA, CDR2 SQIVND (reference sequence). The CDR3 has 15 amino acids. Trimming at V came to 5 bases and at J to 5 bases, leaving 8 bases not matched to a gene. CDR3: CASSSGQGLDQPQHF. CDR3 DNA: TGTGCCAGTAGTTCCGGACAGGGACTGGATCAGCCCCAGCATTTT.

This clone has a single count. This CDR3 is CASSFGDRDSDTQYF. In DNA form, the CDR3 reads TGCGCCAGCAGCTTCGGGGACAGGGATTCAGATACGCAGTATTTT. The rearrangement joins TRBV5-1 to TRBJ2-3; the match to TRBD1 covers 9 bases. Per germline, CDR1 SGHRS and CDR2 YFSETQ. J lost 4 bases, V lost 2 bases, and 5 bases had no gene match. The CDR3 has 15 residues.

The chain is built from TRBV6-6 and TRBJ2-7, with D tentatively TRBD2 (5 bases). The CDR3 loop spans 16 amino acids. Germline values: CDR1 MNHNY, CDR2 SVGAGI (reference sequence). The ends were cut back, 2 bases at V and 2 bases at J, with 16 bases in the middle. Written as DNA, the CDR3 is TGTGCCAGCAGTTACGCTCCAAGCGGTGCCGCCTACGAGCAGTACTTC. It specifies CASSYAPSGAAYEQYF.